This T cell receptor (beta chain) was sequenced during a study of T cell changes during pregnancy in multiple sclerosis. CDR3 length equals 14 residues. The germline CDR1 and CDR2 sequences are LNHDA and SQIVND (reference sequence). Trimming removed 6 bases from V and 8 bases from J; junction bases left unmatched: 12. This table comes from immunoSEQ multiplex PCR, and its TCRdb copy is limited to in-frame clones, with some not included. Of about 57,000 clones in the sample, less than 95% were seen once. The TCR comes from a female donor in good health, enrolled as a control in a pregnancy study. V and J are TRBV19 and TRBJ1-2, with 7 bases aligning to TRBD1. This sample comprised peripheral blood, obtained after pregnancy. The CDR3 loop reads CASREGARVGGYTF. As DNA, the CDR3 is TGTGCCAGTAGGGAGGGGGCGAGAGTAGGGGGCTACACCTTC. Full variable domain (rest looked up from reference TRBV19 and TRBJ1-2): DGGITQSPKYLFRKEGQNVTLSCEQNLNHDAMYWYRQDPGQGLRLIYYSQIVNDFQKGDIAEGYSVSREKKESFPLTVTSAQKNPTAFYLCASREGARVGGYTFGSGTRLTVV.